The present TCR beta chain was sequenced within a study of neoadjuvant nivolumab and ipilimumab in lung cancer. Study-wide context: Nivolumab 3 mg/kg was given days 1, 15 and 29, plus ipilimumab 1 mg/kg day 1 in combination.

V was clipped by 2 bases and J by 3 bases, with 12 bases between them. This CDR3 spans 15 amino acids. Germline V gene sequence: CDR1 KGHSH, CDR2 LQKENI. Points from the study as a whole: Blood richness before therapy tracked richness in tumors resected after neoadjuvant therapy. Compared with tumor-adjacent uninvolved lung, resected tumors showed greater richness and clonality. From pretherapy to surgery, tumor richness and clonality rose with dual therapy.

Concerning this clone itself: The target antigen is unknown.

Data came from immunoSEQ multiplex PCR; TCRdb stores just in-frame clones and leaves some out. This sample has 15,000 to 20,000 clones, with 76% found just once. The chain links TRBV18 to TRBJ2-3; perhaps TRBD1 as D (5 bases). This receptor was taken from an adult with non-small cell lung cancer. The specimen comprised tumor tissue, sampled after neoadjuvant nivolumab, alone or with ipilimumab, at or shortly before surgery. The CDR3 DNA follows: TGTGCCAGCTCACCATCAGGGAAGGGGACAGATACGCAGTATTTT. This encodes CASSPSGKGTDTQYF.